Below are 11 T cell receptor beta chains sequenced from a single sample in a study of shared clonotypes between healthy human individuals. Sequenced by immunoSEQ multiplex PCR; TCRdb stores in-frame clones only, minus some. The sample consists of just over 2,000,000 clones, 95% of them appearing once. Specimen: naive CD4+ T cells sorted from blood. Documented subset: CD45RA+ positively selected. These receptors all stem from a man aged 18 to 35 in good health.

This rearrangement joins TRBV28 to TRBJ1-2, with D unresolved. The CDR3 has 16 amino acids. V was shortened by 1 base and J by 0 bases, with 12 bases between the two germline ends. Looked up from germline, CDR1 is MDHEN and CDR2 is SYDVKM. As DNA, the CDR3 is TGTGCCAGCAGTTTATTCTCCAGACCCACTAACTATGGCTACACCTTC. Translation gives CASSLFSRPTNYGYTF.

On this clone: A much bigger clone sits one base away, suggesting this may be a read error. The same CDR3 is also encoded by other DNA sequences in this sample. The chain couples TRBV28 to TRBJ1-5, with D hard to call. The germline gives CDR1 MDHEN, CDR2 SYDVKM. The CDR3 loop spans 12 amino acids. Trimming stripped 4 bases from V and 2 bases from J, with 3 bases between. CDR3 in amino acids: CASSSGNQPQHF. Written as DNA, the CDR3 is TGTGCCAGCAGTTCCGGCAATCAGCCCCAGCATTTT.

This rearrangement joins TRBV28 to TRBJ2-1; TRBD1 agrees at 11 bases. CDR3 length: 19 residues. Per the germline V gene, CDR1 is MDHEN and CDR2 is SYDVKM. Germline trimming cut 5 bases from V and 0 bases from J; bases unmatched to any gene: 12. CDR3 coding DNA: TGTGCCAGCAGTCCGGACCGGGACAGGGGGTCCCCCTCCTACAATGAGCAGTTCTTC. Its translation: CASSPDRDRGSPSYNEQFF.

This sequence joins TRBV5-6 and TRBJ2-5; 15 nucleotides agree with TRBD2. The CDR3 sequence is 17 residues long. The trim removed 3 bases at V and 0 bases at J, leaving 3 bases unmatched. The V gene's germline CDR1 is SGHDT and CDR2 YYEEEE. The CDR3 coding sequence is TGTGCCAGCAGCTCTGGGACTAGCGGGGGGTACCAAGAGACCCAGTACTTC. Protein product: CASSSGTSGGYQETQYF.

V gene TRBV6-1 combines with J gene TRBJ1-5, with D maybe TRBD1 (6 bases). V lost 6 bases and J 6 bases, leaving 18 bases between the germline ends. Germline V CDR1 and CDR2: MNHNS, SASEGT. The CDR3 length is 15 residues. The CDR3 here is CASSAGTLGSQPQHF. CDR3 nucleotide sequence: TGTGCCAGCAGCGCCGGGACACTCGGCTCTCAGCCCCAGCATTTT.

This rearrangement joins TRBV9 to TRBJ2-7; 7 bases are shared with TRBD1. J was trimmed by 1 base and V by 1 base; bases with no gene match: 2. Germline V CDR1 and CDR2: SGDLS, YYNGEE. This CDR3 spans 14 amino acids. The CDR3 DNA reads as TGTGCCAGCAGCGTACGACAGGGATCCTACGAGCAGTACTTC. Residues: CASSVRQGSYEQYF.

As to this clone: At one of its ends the junction is not consistent with the germline gene, which may arise from a read error. V usage is TRBV6-1 and J usage is TRBJ2-1; perhaps TRBD2 as D (6 bases). The CDR3 is 14 amino acids. Per the germline V gene, CDR1 is MNHNS and CDR2 is SASEGT. Here the CDR3 DNA reads TGTGCCAGCAGTACACGGGACTCCCACAATGAGCAGTTCTTC. Translation: CASSTRDSHNEQFF.

The chain uses TRBV18 and TRBJ2-5; 11 nucleotides align to TRBD1. Per the germline V gene, CDR1 is KGHSH and CDR2 is LQKENI. J gave up 5 bases and V 4 bases, and 18 bases lay outside the gene matches. This CDR3 is built from 19 residues. The CDR3 loop reads CASSQRSGQGAISKETQYF. In nucleotides, the CDR3 is TGTGCCAGCTCACAACGGTCAGGACAGGGGGCTATTTCCAAGGAGACCCAGTACTTC.

This sequence joins TRBV7-2 and TRBJ2-3, with TRBD2 matching over 10 bases. The length of the CDR3 is 16 residues. V lost 4 bases, J lost 3 bases, and 7 bases stayed unmatched. Germline loops: CDR1 SGHTA, CDR2 FQGNSA. For the CDR3, the DNA is TGTGCCAGCAGCTCCTCTAGCGGGAGAGGGACAGATACGCAGTATTTT. Its protein product is CASSSSSGRGTDTQYF.

As concerns this clone: This specimen includes other DNA sequences encoding the same CDR3. The chain couples TRBV7-2 to TRBJ1-2; TRBD1 agrees at 7 bases. This CDR3 is built from 14 residues. The germline V gene encodes CDR1 SGHTA and CDR2 FQGNSA. J was trimmed by 2 bases and V by 1 base; bases with no gene match: 1. Written as DNA, the CDR3 is TGTGCCAGCAGCTTAGGGGGACAGAACTATGGCTACACCTTC. Translating it yields CASSLGGQNYGYTF.

The rearrangement links TRBV18 to TRBJ1-3; D uncertain. The germline V gene encodes CDR1 KGHSH and CDR2 LQKENI. V lost 2 bases, J lost 0 bases, and 11 bases lay in between. The CDR3 is 16 residues long. CDR3 DNA sequence: TGTGCCAGCTCACCAACGCAGGCCCGCTCTGGAAACACCATATATTTT. Translated, it gives CASSPTQARSGNTIYF.